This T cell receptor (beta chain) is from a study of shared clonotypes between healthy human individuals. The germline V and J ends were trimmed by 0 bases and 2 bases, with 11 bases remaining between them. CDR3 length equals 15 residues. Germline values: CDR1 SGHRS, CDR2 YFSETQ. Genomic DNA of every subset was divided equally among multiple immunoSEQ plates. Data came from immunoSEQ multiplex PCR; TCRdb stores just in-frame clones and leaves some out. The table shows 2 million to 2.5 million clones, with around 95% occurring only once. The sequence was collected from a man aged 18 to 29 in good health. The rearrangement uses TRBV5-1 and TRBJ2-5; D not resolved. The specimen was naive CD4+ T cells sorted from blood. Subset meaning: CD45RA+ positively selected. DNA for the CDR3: TGCGCCAGCAGCTTGGATAGTTCGTCACAAGAGACCCAGTACTTC. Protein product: CASSLDSSSQETQYF.